This T cell receptor beta chain is from a study of blood T cell repertoires in COVID-19. As for the study in general: The origin of the acute and convalescent COVID-19 samples was the United States, Italy and Spain.

Sequenced by immunoSEQ multiplex PCR; TCRdb stores in-frame clones only, minus some. The table lists 70,000 to 90,000 clones, over 75% of them singletons. V lost 6 bases and J 1 base, leaving 11 bases between the germline ends. The CDR3 is made up of 13 amino acids. Germline CDR1 and CDR2: SGHRS and YFSETQ. The sample comprised peripheral blood. The J gene is TRBJ2-7, the V gene TRBV5-1; D might be TRBD1 (6 bases). The clonotype originates from a human donor in a cohort sampled during active COVID-19. The CDR3 DNA reads as TGCGCCAGCAACCCGGACAGTTCCTACGAGCAGTACTTC. It codes for CASNPDSSYEQYF.